The source of this TCR beta chain is a study of beta chain features in type 1 diabetes. Notes on the study in general: For patients, the naive, central memory and Treg TCRB repertoires appeared more alike than for healthy donors. When Type 1 diabetes patients were examined, their TCRB CDR3s proved moderately but significantly shorter in all four CD4+ subsets.

This CDR3 has 15 amino acids. Germline V gene data show CDR1 as MNHEY and CDR2 as SMNVEV (reference sequence). V was pared by 3 bases and J by 1 base, with 11 bases between. As for this clone: Its specificity is not known.

Expressed TCRB transcripts were sequenced, since all the RNA that had been isolated was reverse transcribed. Profiling relied on immunoSEQ multiplex PCR, and the TCRdb table lists in-frame clones only, not all of them. The sample yields roughly 300,000 clones, 9.3% seen once. Blood was collected once per donor into heparin, averaging about 116 mL. All of the sorted populations showed purity greater than 95%. Sample: central memory CD4+ T cells from blood. The sequence was obtained from a man younger than 40 with type 1 diabetes. J is TRBJ2-3 and V is TRBV27; D may be TRBD2 (6 bases). CDR3: CASSLMASGTDTQYF. CDR3 DNA sequence: TGTGCCAGCAGTTTGATGGCTAGCGGCACAGATACGCAGTATTTT.